This TCR beta chain was observed in a study of T cells expressing NK-cell markers. Study-level information: The authors derived TCR beta repertoires from sorted CD3+CD56+NKG2C+, CD3+CD56+NKG2C- and CD3+CD56-NKG2C+ T cells.

This CDR3 region has 14 residues. Germline V lookup: CDR1 DFQATT, CDR2 SNEGSKA (reference sequence). Study findings and constraints: These clonotypes, the leaders elsewhere, also led the CD3+CD56-NKG2C+ fraction in a handful of donors.

Scientists made TCR beta cDNA using 5'RACE template switching with UMIs. No DNA is given; TCRdb re-called the 5' RACE reads and lists each CDR3 protein once. This sample contains more than 250,000 distinct CDR3 sequences. Concerning this clonotype itself: Its antigen is not identified.

Sequencing was done on a sample of blood T cells: a sorted CD56 or NKG2C T cell subset, CD4+ or CD8+ T cells, or bulk PBMC T cells (not recorded which). This clonotype originated in a man aged 18 to 29 in good health. The V call is TRBV20-1, the J call TRBJ2-7; TCRdb outputs TRBD1, but without DNA this stays unchecked. The CDR3 region is CSARDEAWGYQQYF.